Each of the 27 T cell receptor beta chains below was sequenced from the same sample in a study of T-cell reconstitution after alpha-beta-depleted transplantation in children. The library targeted TCRbeta and was prepared with unique molecular identifiers. MiXCR was run by TCRdb on the PCR reads, yielding one entry per CDR3 protein. This repertoire shows over 150,000 distinct CDR3 sequences, roughly 7.1% found once; its top ten account for roughly 6%. The sequences come from PBMCs, collected before TCRalphabeta/CD19-depleted stem cell transplant. The receptors stem from a boy aged 2 to 9 with acute lymphoblastic leukemia, due to receive a stem cell transplant.

This clonotype was detected ten times or more. The J gene is TRBJ1-4, the V gene TRBV4-2; the D gene is possibly TRBD1 (5 bases). This CDR3 is 17 amino acids long. Looked up from germline, CDR1 is LGHNA and CDR2 is YNFKEQ. Trimming took off 0 bases at V and 6 bases at J, with 17 bases between the two ends. The CDR3 protein is CASSQDRAGAEDEKLFF. In nucleotides, the CDR3 is TGTGCCAGCAGCCAAGATCGGGCCGGGGCTGAGGATGAAAAACTGTTTTTT.

This clonotype occurred many times. This chain connects TRBV5-1 to TRBJ2-3; TRBD1 might be the D (5 bases). V was clipped by 6 bases and J by 2 bases, with 16 bases between them. The CDR3 has 15 amino acids. The germline gives CDR1 SGHRS, CDR2 YFSETQ. CDR3 DNA sequence: TGCGCCAGCACGCCTGGGGCGGCCCTCACAGATACGCAGTATTTT. Its translation is CASTPGAALTDTQYF.

There are many counts of this clonotype. The chain couples TRBV12-3 or TRBV12-4 to TRBJ2-1; D ambiguous. The CDR3 runs to 15 residues. The V gene lost 1 base and the J gene lost 0 bases, with 7 bases spanning the gap. CDR3 DNA sequence: TGTGCCAGCAGTTTAGAGACCAGCTCCTACAATGAGCAGTTCTTC. This gives the protein CASSLETSSYNEQFF.

This clonotype occurred many times. The chain is built from TRBV29-1 and TRBJ2-5; D may be TRBD2 (5 bases). The ends were cut back, 3 bases at V and 5 bases at J, with 22 bases in the middle. The germline V gene encodes CDR1 SQVTM and CDR2 ANQGSEA. The CDR3 runs to 16 residues. The CDR3 bases are TGCAGCGTTGAGATTGCGGAGAGGGCCTTGGAGGAGACCCAGTACTTC. Translated: CSVEIAERALEETQYF.

This clonotype was observed many times. The genes are TRBV20-1 and TRBJ1-1; 7 bases map to TRBD1. V shed 1 base and J 5 bases; nucleotides not matched to a gene: 10. The CDR3 is made up of 15 amino acids. The V gene's germline CDR1 is DFQATT and CDR2 SNEGSKA (reference sequence). The CDR3 DNA sequence: TGCAGTGCTAGAGCTGTGACAGGGTGGGGGACTGAAGCTTTCTTT. Its protein is CSARAVTGWGTEAFF.

This clonotype was seen ten or more times. The chain has TRBV20-1 and TRBJ2-1, with 8 bases identical to TRBD2. The CDR3 is 14 residues long. Germline-derived CDR1 and CDR2 are DFQATT and SNEGSKA (reference sequence). V shed 4 bases and J 10 bases; nucleotides not matched to a gene: 12. The CDR3 loop reads CSANPGGAQWEQFF. CDR3 in DNA: TGCAGTGCTAACCCCGGGGGGGCCCAGTGGGAGCAGTTCTTC.

A few counts support this clonotype. This chain connects TRBV6-1 to TRBJ2-5; 7 nucleotides match TRBD2. CDR1 is MNHNS and CDR2 is SASEGT in the germline V gene. Trimming removed 0 bases from V and 1 base from J; junction bases left unmatched: 8. This CDR3 has 17 residues. Here the CDR3 reads CASSEAFPGGSQETQYF. DNA of the CDR3: TGTGCCAGCAGTGAAGCCTTCCCCGGGGGGTCCCAAGAGACCCAGTACTTC.

The chain combines TRBV6-5 with TRBJ1-5; D remains unclear. CDR1 is MNHEY, CDR2 SVGAGI, per germline. The CDR3 sequence is 13 residues long. Deletions cut 3 bases from V and 8 bases from J, with 11 bases between. The CDR3 here is CASSYESGEPQHF. The CDR3 nucleotides read TGTGCCAGCAGTTATGAGAGCGGGGAGCCCCAGCATTTT.

In regard to this clonotype: Given a much more abundant clone one base away, this may be a read error. This rearrangement joins TRBV5-5 to TRBJ2-3, with 8 bases lining up with TRBD2. Germline V CDR1 and CDR2: SGHKS, YYEKEE (reference sequence). The CDR3 contains 14 residues. The CDR3 nucleotides read TGTGTCAGCAGCACAGCGGGGGGCACAGATACGCAGTATTTT. It codes for CVSSTAGGTDTQYF.

This clonotype was counted only a few times. The V and J genes are TRBV5-5 and TRBJ1-1, with a weak D call TRBD1 (5 bases). The CDR3 has 18 amino acids. Germline CDR1 and CDR2: SGHKS and YYEKEE (reference sequence). V gave up 3 bases and J gave up 5 bases, with 26 bases separating them. CDR3 sequence: CASSYRIIPLTVLTEAFF. The CDR3 bases are TGTGCCAGCAGCTATCGAATTATTCCCTTGACAGTCCTAACTGAAGCTTTCTTT.

There are a few counts of this clonotype. This chain connects TRBV20-1 to TRBJ2-7; D is undetermined. V dropped 2 bases and J dropped 2 bases, with 19 bases sitting between them. The CDR3 consists of 16 residues. Germline loops: CDR1 DFQATT, CDR2 SNEGSKA (reference sequence). The CDR3 nucleotides are TGCAGTGCTAGACCAAATGGGTTTGTGACAACCTACGAGCAGTACTTC. The encoded protein is CSARPNGFVTTYEQYF.

There are many counts of this clonotype. This chain links TRBV20-1 with TRBJ2-7; maybe TRBD2 (6 bases). V lost 0 bases to trimming and J lost 3 bases, with 18 bases between them. Germline V CDR1 and CDR2: DFQATT, SNEGSKA (reference sequence). The CDR3 has 16 amino acids. CDR3 sequence (DNA): TGCAGTGCTAGAGATCCCGCGGGGATTCTTGGCTACGAGCAGTACTTC. It is translated as CSARDPAGILGYEQYF.

This clonotype was counted a few times. The chain recombines TRBV5-1 with TRBJ2-7; D is possibly TRBD1 (6 bases). This CDR3 contains 14 residues. Trimming shortened V by 1 base and J by 9 bases, and 17 bases separated the two germline ends. CDR1 is SGHRS and CDR2 is YFSETQ in the germline V gene. For the CDR3, the DNA is TGCGCCAGCAGCTTGTTGGGGGCAGGGGCTGGGCAGTACTTC. The encoded protein is CASSLLGAGAGQYF.

V usage is TRBV7-8 and J usage is TRBJ2-7; TRBD1 or TRBD2 may be the D gene (5 bases each). The CDR3 consists of 16 residues. The V and J ends lost 2 bases and 0 bases respectively, with 14 bases between them. Germline V gives CDR1 SGHVS, CDR2 FQNEAQ. The CDR3 nucleotides read TGTGCCAGCAGCTTAAAGACGGGGCGCGCCTCCTACGAGCAGTACTTC. The encoded protein is CASSLKTGRASYEQYF.

The chain recombines TRBV7-8 with TRBJ2-2; perhaps TRBD1 as D (6 bases). Germline CDR1 reads SGHVS; CDR2 reads FQNEAQ. The V and J ends lost 4 bases and 4 bases respectively, with 19 bases between them. This CDR3 has 17 residues. The CDR3 region has the DNA TGTGCCAGCAGCTCAACCGGGACACCCTTATCCACCGGGGAGCTGTTTTTT. Translated: CASSSTGTPLSTGELFF.

This clonotype showed up many times. The chain employs TRBV7-3 and TRBJ2-2; possibly TRBD1 or TRBD2 for D (5 bases each). The CDR3 runs to 17 residues. Germline CDR1 reads SGHTA; CDR2 reads FQGTGA. Trimming removed 0 bases from V and 1 base from J, with 12 bases in between. The DNA for the CDR3 is TGTGCCAGCAGCTTAACGGGGCTAGCCCAGAACACCGGGGAGCTGTTTTTT. Residues: CASSLTGLAQNTGELFF.

This clonotype was detected ten times or more. This chain connects TRBV6-5 to TRBJ2-7; 8 nucleotides agree with TRBD2. The CDR3 spans 16 residues. V trimming: 2 bases; J trimming: 5 bases; junction bases outside the gene matches: 11. Germline V gene lookup returns CDR1 MNHEY and CDR2 SVGAGI. The CDR3 sequence is CASSYNRGGLRHEQYF. The CDR3 DNA follows: TGTGCCAGCAGTTACAATCGGGGGGGCCTTAGGCACGAGCAGTACTTC.

The genes are TRBV12-3 or TRBV12-4 and TRBJ1-6; TRBD1 agrees at 7 bases. The CDR3 sequence is 13 residues long. J was trimmed by 9 bases and V by 6 bases; bases with no gene match: 5. In DNA, the CDR3 is TGTGCCAGCAGACCTGACAGGGTTTCACCCCTCCACTTT. It is translated as CASRPDRVSPLHF.

This CDR3 is CASSLSDRDYEQYF. The DNA of the CDR3 is TGTGCCAGCAGCCTTTCGGACAGAGACTACGAGCAGTACTTC. The chain is built from TRBV11-2 and TRBJ2-7; tentatively, D is TRBD1 (6 bases). V was clipped by 5 bases and J by 3 bases, with 14 bases between them. The germline V gene has CDR1 SGHAT and CDR2 FQNNGV. CDR3 length: 14 amino acids.

The sample holds many counts of this clonotype. This chain uses TRBV12-3 or TRBV12-4 with TRBJ2-7, with unresolved D. The CDR3 spans 12 residues. V lost 5 bases to trimming and J lost 7 bases, with 12 bases between them. The CDR3 reads CASSLARVEQYF. CDR3 nucleotide sequence: TGTGCCAGCAGTCTTGCCCGAGTAGAGCAGTACTTC.

This clonotype was recorded many times. The J gene is TRBJ2-2, the V gene TRBV15, with D hard to call. V shed 1 base and J shed 6 bases, with 6 bases lying between them. The germline gives CDR1 LNHNV, CDR2 YYDKDF (reference sequence). This CDR3 comprises 13 residues. The CDR3 region has the DNA TGTGCCACCAGCAGAGTCCGCGCCGGGGAGCTGTTTTTT. As protein: CATSRVRAGELFF.

The rearrangement uses TRBV11-2 and TRBJ1-2; D possibly corresponds to TRBD1 (6 bases). The length of the CDR3 is 14 residues. From germline, CDR1 is SGHAT and CDR2 FQNNGV. The V and J ends lost 7 bases and 0 bases respectively, with 12 bases between them. The CDR3 loop is CASTFRGANYGYTF. As DNA, the CDR3 is TGTGCCAGCACCTTCAGGGGAGCTAACTATGGCTACACCTTC.

This clonotype was observed many times. The chain recombines TRBV21-1 with TRBJ2-3; the D segment call TRBD2 is taken from the table without a DNA check. TRBV21-1 is shown as a pseudogene. The CDR3 loop spans 17 amino acids. The CDR3 here is CASSKALFSGEGDTQYF. CDR3 sequence (DNA): TGTGCCAGCAGCAAAGCGCTATTTAGCGGGGAGGGAGATACGCAGTATTTT.

This clonotype was seen a handful of times. CDR3 sequence: CASSLPGQVYEQYF. DNA for the CDR3: TGTGCCAGCAGCTTGCCGGGACAGGTCTACGAGCAGTACTTC. This rearrangement joins TRBV11-1 to TRBJ2-7; 8 bases fit TRBD1. The CDR3 extends over 14 amino acids. V dropped 3 bases and J dropped 3; count of bases not matched to a gene: 4. CDR1 is SGHAT and CDR2 is FQDESV in the germline V gene (reference sequence). The variable domain in full, completed from reference TRBV11-1 and TRBJ2-7, reads EAEVAQSPRYKITEKSQAVAFWCDPISGHATLYWYRQILGQGPELLVQFQDESVVDDSQLPKDRFSAERLKGVDSTLKIQPAELGDSAMYLCASSLPGQVYEQYFGPGTRLTVT.

This clonotype occurred many times. The V gene is TRBV9, the J gene TRBJ2-1; 14 nucleotides align to TRBD2. V lost 4 bases and J lost 6; bases outside the gene matches: 9. The CDR3 is 17 amino acids. The germline V gene encodes CDR1 SGDLS and CDR2 YYNGEE. CDR3 sequence: CASSPRLAGGQGNEQFF. The CDR3 DNA reads as TGTGCCAGCAGCCCTCGACTAGCGGGGGGGCAGGGCAATGAGCAGTTCTTC.

Ten or more counts support this clonotype. V is TRBV29-1 and J is TRBJ1-2; 7 bases map to TRBD1. Germline values: CDR1 SQVTM, CDR2 ANQGSEA. Unmatched junction bases numbered 10, after V lost 1 base and J lost 2 bases. The CDR3 consists of 16 residues. The CDR3 DNA reads as TGCAGCGTTGAAGGGGTTTCGGGGACAGAAAACTATGGCTACACCTTC. Its translation is CSVEGVSGTENYGYTF.

In this sample, this clonotype turned up a few times. The rearrangement uses TRBV7-2 and TRBJ2-7; no firm D call. This CDR3 is 15 amino acids long. From germline, CDR1 is SGHTA and CDR2 FQGNSA. The V gene lost 3 bases and the J gene lost 2 bases, with 14 bases spanning the gap. CDR3 sequence (DNA): TGTGCCAGCAGCTTCGACCAATCTGGGGCCTACGAGCAGTACTTC. This encodes CASSFDQSGAYEQYF.